The entry that follows covers one T cell receptor beta chain sequence. Its target is not known. The PCR employed 60 Vbeta primers together with 13 Jbeta primers. Generated by immunoSEQ multiplex PCR, the TCRdb table keeps only in-frame clones and is missing some. The table has about 170,000 clones, about 59% seen once. V gave up 4 bases and J gave up 3 bases, with 19 bases separating them. Germline assignment: CDR1 SGHNT and CDR2 YYREEE (reference sequence). The CDR3 is 16 residues long. The data belong to a study of cytomegalovirus exposure and HLA in healthy donors. Whole-study results and caveats: Presence/absence analyses assumed roughly uniform sequencing depth across donors.

The rearrangement links TRBV5-4 to TRBJ1-2; tentative D call: TRBD1 (5 bases). The TCR sequence derives from a man aged 35-49 years in good health and CMV-seronegative. Source material: PBMCs. CDR3 protein: CASSPAHGGGHYGYTF. In DNA form, the CDR3 reads TGTGCCAGCAGCCCCGCCCATGGGGGGGGACACTATGGCTACACCTTC. The full variable domain, with the rest looked up from reference TRBV5-4 and TRBJ1-2, is ETGVTQSPTHLIKTRGQQVTLRCSSQSGHNTVSWYQQALGQGPQFIFQYYREEENGRGNFPPRFSGLQFPNYSSELNVNALELDDSALYLCASSPAHGGGHYGYTFGSGTRLTVV.